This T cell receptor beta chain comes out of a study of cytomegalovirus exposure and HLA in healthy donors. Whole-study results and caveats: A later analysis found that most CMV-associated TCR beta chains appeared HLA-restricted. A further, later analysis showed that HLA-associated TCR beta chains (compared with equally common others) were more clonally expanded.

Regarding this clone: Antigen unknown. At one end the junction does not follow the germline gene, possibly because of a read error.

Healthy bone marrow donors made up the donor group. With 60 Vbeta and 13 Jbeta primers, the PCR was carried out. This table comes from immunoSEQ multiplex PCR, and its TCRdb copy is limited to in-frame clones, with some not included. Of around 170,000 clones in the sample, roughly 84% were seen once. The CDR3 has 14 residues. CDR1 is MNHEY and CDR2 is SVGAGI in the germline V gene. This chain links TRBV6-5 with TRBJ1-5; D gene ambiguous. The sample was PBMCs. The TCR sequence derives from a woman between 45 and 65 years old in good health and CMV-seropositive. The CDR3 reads CASSEGIGNQPRHF. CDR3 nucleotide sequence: TGTGCCAGCAGTGAGGGAATTGGCAATCAGCCCCGGCATTTT.